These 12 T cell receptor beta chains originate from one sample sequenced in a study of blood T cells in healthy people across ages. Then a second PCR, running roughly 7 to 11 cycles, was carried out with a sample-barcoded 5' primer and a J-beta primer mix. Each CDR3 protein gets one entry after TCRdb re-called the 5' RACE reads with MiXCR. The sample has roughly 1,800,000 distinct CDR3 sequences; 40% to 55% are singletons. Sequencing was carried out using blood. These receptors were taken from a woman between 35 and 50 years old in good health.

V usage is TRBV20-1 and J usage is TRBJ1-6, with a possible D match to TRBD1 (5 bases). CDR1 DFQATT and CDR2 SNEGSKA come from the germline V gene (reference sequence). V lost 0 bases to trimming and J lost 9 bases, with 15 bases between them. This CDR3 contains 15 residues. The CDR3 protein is CSARDLGAGPSPLHF. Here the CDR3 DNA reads TGCAGTGCTAGAGATCTTGGTGCAGGGCCTTCACCCCTCCACTTT.

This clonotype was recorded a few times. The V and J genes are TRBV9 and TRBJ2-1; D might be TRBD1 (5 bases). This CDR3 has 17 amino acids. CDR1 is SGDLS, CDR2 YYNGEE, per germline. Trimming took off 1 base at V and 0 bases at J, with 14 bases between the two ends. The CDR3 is CASSVMRTMSSYNEQFF. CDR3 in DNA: TGTGCCAGCAGCGTAATGAGGACAATGAGCTCCTACAATGAGCAGTTCTTC.

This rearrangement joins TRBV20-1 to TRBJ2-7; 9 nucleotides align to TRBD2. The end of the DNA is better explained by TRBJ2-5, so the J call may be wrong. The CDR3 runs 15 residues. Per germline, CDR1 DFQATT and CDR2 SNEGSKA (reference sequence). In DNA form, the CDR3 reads TGCAGTGCTCCCACTCTGCGGGGGGGCGGGGAGACCCAGTACTTC. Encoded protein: CSAPTLRGGGETQYF.

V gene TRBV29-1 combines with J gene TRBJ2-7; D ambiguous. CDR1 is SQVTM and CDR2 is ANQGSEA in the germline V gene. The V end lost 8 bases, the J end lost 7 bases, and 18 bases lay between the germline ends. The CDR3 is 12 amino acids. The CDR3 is CSLVVFQDEQYF. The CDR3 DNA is TGCAGCTTAGTAGTGTTTCAGGATGAGCAGTACTTC.

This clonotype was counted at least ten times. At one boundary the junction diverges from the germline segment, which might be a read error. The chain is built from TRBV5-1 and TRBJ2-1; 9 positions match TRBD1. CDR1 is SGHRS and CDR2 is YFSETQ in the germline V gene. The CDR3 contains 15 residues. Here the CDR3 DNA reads TGTGCCAGCAGTTGGGGACAGGGATCCTACAATGAGCAGTTCTTC. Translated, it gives CASSWGQGSYNEQFF.

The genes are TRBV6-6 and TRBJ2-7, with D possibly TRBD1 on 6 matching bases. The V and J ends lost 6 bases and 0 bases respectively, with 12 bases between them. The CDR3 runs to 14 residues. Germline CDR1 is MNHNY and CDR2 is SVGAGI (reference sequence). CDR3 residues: CASRSRQVSYEQYF. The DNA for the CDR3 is TGTGCCAGCAGGTCGAGACAGGTCTCCTACGAGCAGTACTTC.

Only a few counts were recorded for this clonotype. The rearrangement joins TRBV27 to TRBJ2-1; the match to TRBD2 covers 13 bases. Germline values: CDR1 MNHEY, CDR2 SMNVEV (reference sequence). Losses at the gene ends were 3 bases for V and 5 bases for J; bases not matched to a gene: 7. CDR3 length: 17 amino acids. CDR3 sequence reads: CASSFILAGGGDNEQFF. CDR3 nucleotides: TGTGCCAGCAGTTTTATACTAGCGGGGGGGGGAGACAATGAGCAGTTCTTC.

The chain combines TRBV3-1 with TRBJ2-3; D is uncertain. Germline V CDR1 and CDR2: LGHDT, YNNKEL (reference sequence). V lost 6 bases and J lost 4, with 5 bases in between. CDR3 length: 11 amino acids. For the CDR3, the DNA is TGTGCCAGCAGAAAATCAGATACGCAGTATTTT. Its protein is CASRKSDTQYF.

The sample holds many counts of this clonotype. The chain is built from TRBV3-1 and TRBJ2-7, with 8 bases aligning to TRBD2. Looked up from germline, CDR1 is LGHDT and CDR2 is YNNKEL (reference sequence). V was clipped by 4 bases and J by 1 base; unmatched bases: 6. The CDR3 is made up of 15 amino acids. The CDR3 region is CASSRGTSGSYEQYF. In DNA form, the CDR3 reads TGTGCCAGCAGCCGTGGCACTAGCGGTTCCTACGAGCAGTACTTC.

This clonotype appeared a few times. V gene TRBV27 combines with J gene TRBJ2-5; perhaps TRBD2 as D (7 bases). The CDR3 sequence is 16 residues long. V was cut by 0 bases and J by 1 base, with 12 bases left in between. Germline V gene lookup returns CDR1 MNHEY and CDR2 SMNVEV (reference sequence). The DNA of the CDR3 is TGTGCCAGCAGTTTATCAGGGGGGGCTATCCAAGAGACCCAGTACTTC. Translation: CASSLSGGAIQETQYF.

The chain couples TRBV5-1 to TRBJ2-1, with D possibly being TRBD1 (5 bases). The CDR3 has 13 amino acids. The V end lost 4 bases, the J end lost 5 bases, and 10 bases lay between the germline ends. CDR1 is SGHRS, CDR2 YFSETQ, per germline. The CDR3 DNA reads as TGCGCCAGCAGCGTACAGGTGAACAATGAGCAGTTCTTC. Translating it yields CASSVQVNNEQFF. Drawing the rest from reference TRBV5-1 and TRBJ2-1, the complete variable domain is KAGVTQTPRYLIKTRGQQVTLSCSPISGHRSVSWYQQTPGQGLQFLFEYFSETQRNKGNFPGRFSGRQFSNSRSEMNVSTLELGDSALYLCASSVQVNNEQFFGPGTRLTVL.

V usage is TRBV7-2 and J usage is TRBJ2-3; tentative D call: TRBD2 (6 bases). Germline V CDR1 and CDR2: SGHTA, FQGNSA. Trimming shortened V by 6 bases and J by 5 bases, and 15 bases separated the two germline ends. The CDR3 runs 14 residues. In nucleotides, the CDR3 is TGTGCCAGCAGGCGGCGGGACGGCGAAGATACGCAGTATTTT. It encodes CASRRRDGEDTQYF.